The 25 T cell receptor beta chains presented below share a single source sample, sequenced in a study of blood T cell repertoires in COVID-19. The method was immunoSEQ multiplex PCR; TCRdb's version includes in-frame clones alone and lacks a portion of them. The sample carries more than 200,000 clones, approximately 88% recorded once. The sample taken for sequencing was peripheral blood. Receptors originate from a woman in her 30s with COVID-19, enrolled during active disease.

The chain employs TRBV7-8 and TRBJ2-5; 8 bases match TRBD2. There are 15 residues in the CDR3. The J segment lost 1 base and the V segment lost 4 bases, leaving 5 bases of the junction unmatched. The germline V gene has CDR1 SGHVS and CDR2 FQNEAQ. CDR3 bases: TGTGCCAGCAGCTACCCCGGGGGGGTCCAAGAGACCCAGTACTTC. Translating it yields CASSYPGGVQETQYF.

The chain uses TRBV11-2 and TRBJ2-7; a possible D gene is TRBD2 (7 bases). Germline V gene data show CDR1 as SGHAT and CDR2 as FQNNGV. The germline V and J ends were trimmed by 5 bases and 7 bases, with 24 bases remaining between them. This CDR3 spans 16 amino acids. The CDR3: CASSPIRAGAAIEQYF. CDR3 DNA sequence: TGTGCCAGCAGCCCCATTCGTGCGGGGGCGGCTATAGAGCAGTACTTC.

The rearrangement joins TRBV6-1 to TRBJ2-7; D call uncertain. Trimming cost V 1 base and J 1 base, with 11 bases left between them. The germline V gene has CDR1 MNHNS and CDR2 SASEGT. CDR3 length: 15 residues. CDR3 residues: CASSEGASSSYEQYV. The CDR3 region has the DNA TGTGCCAGCAGTGAAGGAGCGTCCTCATCCTACGAGCAGTACGTC.

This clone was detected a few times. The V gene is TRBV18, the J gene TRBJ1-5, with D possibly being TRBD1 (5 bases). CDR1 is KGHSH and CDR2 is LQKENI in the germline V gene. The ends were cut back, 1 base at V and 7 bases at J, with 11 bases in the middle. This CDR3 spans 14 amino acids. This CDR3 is CASSPQTDHQPQHF. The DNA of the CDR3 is TGTGCCAGCTCACCACAGACAGACCACCAGCCCCAGCATTTT.

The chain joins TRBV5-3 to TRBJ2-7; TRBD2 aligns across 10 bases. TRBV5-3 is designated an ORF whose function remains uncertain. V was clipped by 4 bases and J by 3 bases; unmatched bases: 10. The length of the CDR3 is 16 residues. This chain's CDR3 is CARSDEASGSDYEQYV. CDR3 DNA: TGTGCCAGAAGCGACGAGGCTAGCGGGAGTGACTACGAGCAGTACGTC.

Written as DNA, the CDR3 is TGTGCCAGCAGTTTATCGCGGCAGGGGGCGCGGGGCTATGGCTACACCTTC. It is translated as CASSLSRQGARGYGYTF. The chain has TRBV27 and TRBJ1-2, with 8 bases identical to TRBD1. The trim removed 0 bases at V and 4 bases at J, leaving 10 bases unmatched. Germline CDR1 is MNHEY and CDR2 is SMNVEV (reference sequence). CDR3 length equals 17 residues.

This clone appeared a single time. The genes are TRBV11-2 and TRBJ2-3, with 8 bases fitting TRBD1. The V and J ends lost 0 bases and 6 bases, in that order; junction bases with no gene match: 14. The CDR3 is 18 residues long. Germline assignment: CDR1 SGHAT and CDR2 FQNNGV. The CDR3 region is CASSLEGQARDGTDTQYF. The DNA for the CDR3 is TGTGCCAGCAGCTTAGAGGGACAGGCTCGGGATGGAACGGATACGCAGTATTTT.

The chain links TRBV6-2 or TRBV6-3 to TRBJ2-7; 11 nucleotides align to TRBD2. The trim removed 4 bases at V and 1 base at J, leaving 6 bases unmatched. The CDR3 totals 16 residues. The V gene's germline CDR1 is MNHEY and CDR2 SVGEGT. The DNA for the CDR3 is TGTGCCAGCAGTTGGCTAGCGGGAGGACCTTCCTACGAGCAGTACGTC. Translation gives CASSWLAGGPSYEQYV.

The CDR3 DNA follows: TGTGCCAGCAGCTCTACGGGTCTCAATGAAAAACTGTTTTTT. It is translated as CASSSTGLNEKLFF. The chain couples TRBV7-9 to TRBJ1-4; no firm D call. CDR3 size: 14 residues. Germline assignment: CDR1 SEHNR and CDR2 FQNEAQ (reference sequence). V was clipped by 4 bases and J by 5 bases, with 11 bases between them.

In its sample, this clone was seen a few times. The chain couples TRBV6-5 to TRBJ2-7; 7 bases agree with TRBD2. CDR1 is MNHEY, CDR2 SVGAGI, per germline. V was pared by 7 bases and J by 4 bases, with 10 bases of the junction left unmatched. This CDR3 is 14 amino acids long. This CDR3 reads CASTREPGPYEQYF. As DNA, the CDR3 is TGTGCCAGCACGCGGGAGCCTGGCCCTTACGAGCAGTACTTC.

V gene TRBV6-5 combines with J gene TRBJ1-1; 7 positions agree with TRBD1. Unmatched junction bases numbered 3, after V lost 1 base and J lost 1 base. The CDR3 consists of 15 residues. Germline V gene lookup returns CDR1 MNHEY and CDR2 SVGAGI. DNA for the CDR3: TGTGCCAGCAGTTACTTGACAGGGAAGAACACTGAAGCTTTCTTT. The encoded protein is CASSYLTGKNTEAFF.

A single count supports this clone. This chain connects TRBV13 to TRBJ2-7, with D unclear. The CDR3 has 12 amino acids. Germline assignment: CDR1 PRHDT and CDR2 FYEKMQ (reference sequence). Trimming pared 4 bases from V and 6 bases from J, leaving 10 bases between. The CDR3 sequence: CASSSPTVEQYF. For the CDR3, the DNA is TGTGCCAGCAGCTCCCCCACGGTCGAGCAGTACTTC.

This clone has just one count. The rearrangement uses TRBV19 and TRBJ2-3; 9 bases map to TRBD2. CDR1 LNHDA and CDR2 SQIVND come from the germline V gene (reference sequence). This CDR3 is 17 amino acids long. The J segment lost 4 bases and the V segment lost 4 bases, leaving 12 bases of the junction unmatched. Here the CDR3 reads CASSSNSGRSFPDTQYF. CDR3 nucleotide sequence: TGTGCCAGTAGTAGCAATAGCGGGAGAAGCTTTCCAGATACGCAGTATTTT.

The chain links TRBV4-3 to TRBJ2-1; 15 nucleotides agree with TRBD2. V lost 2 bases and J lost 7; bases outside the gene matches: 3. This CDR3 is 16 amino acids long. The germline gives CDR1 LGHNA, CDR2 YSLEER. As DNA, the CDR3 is TGCGCCAGCAGCCAAAACGGACTAGCGGGAGGGAATGAGCAGTTCTTC. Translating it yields CASSQNGLAGGNEQFF.

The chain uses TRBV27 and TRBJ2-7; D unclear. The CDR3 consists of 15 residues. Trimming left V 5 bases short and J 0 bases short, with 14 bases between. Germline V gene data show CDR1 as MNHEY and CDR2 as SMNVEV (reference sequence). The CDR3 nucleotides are TGTGCCAGCAGTCCGCGATCTTCGAGCTCCTACGAGCAGTACGTC. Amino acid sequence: CASSPRSSSSYEQYV.

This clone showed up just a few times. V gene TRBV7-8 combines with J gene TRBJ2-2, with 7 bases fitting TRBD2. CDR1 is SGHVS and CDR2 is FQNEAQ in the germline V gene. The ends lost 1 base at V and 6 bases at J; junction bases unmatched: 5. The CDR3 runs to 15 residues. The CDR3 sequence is CASSLVGGIAGELFF. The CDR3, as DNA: TGTGCCAGCAGCTTAGTGGGGGGGATCGCCGGGGAGCTGTTTTTT.

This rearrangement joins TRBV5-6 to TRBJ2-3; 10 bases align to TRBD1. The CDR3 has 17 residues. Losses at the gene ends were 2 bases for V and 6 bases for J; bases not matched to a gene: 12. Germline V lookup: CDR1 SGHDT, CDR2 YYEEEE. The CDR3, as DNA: TGTGCCAGCAGCTTCCCAAGGGACAGGGGAGGATCGGATACGCAGTATTTT. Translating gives CASSFPRDRGGSDTQYF. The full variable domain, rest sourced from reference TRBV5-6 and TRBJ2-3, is DAGVTQSPTHLIKTRGQQVTLRCSPKSGHDTVSWYQQALGQGPQFIFQYYEEEERQRGNFPDRFSGHQFPNYSSELNVNALLLGDSALYLCASSFPRDRGGSDTQYFGPGTRLTVL.

The CDR3 reads CASRRDRDMYEQYF. Here the CDR3 DNA reads TGTGCCAGCAGACGGGACAGGGATATGTACGAGCAGTACTTC. V is TRBV6-5 and J is TRBJ2-7; 9 bases fit TRBD1. This CDR3 has 14 amino acids. V dropped 6 bases and J dropped 4; count of bases not matched to a gene: 7. The germline gives CDR1 MNHEY, CDR2 SVGAGI.

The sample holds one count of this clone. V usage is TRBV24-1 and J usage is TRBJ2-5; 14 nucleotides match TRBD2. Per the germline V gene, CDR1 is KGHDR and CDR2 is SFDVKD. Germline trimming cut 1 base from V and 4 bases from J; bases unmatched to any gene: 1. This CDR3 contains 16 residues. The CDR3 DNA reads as TGTGCCACCAGTGATTTTGGACTAGCGGGAGGAGAGACCCAGTACTTC. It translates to CATSDFGLAGGETQYF.

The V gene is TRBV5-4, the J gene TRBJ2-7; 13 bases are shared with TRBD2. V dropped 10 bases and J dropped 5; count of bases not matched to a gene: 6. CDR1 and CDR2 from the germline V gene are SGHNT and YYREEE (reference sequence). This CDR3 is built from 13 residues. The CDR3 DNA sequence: TGTGCCCTTACTAGCGGGGGGGCGAACGAGCAGTACTTC. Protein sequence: CALTSGGANEQYF.

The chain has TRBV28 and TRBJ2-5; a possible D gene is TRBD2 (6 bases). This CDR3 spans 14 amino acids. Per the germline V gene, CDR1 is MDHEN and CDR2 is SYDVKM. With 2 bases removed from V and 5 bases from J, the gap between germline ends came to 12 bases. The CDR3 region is CASSLGRELETQYF. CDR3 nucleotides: TGTGCCAGCAGTTTAGGGCGGGAACTGGAGACCCAGTACTTC.

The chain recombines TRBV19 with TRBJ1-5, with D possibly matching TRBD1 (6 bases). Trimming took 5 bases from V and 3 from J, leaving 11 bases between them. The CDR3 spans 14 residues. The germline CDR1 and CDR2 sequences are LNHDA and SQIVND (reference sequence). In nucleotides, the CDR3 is TGTGCCAGTAGTCTCAGGGGACCCAATCAGCCCCAGCATTTT. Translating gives CASSLRGPNQPQHF.

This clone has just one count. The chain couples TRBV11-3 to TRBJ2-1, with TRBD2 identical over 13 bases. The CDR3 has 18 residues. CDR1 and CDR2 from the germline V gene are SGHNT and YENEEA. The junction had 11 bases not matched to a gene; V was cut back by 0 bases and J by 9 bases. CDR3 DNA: TGTGCCAGCAGCTTAGATCGGGGACTAGCGGGAAAATATAGTGAGCAGTTCTTC. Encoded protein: CASSLDRGLAGKYSEQFF.

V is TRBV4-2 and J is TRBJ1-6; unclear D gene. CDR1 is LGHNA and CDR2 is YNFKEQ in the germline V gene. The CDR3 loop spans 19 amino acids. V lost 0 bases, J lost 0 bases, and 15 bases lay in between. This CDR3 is CASSQDPTGKSSYNSPLHF. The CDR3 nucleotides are TGTGCCAGCAGCCAAGACCCGACGGGAAAAAGCTCCTATAATTCACCCCTCCACTTT.

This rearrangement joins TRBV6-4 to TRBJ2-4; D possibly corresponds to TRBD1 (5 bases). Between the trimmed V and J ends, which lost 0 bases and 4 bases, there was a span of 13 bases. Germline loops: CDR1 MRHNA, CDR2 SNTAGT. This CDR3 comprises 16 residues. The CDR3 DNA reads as TGTGCCAGCAGTGACTCGAAGGCCAGGGCAAAAAACATTCAGTACTTC. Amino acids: CASSDSKARAKNIQYF.